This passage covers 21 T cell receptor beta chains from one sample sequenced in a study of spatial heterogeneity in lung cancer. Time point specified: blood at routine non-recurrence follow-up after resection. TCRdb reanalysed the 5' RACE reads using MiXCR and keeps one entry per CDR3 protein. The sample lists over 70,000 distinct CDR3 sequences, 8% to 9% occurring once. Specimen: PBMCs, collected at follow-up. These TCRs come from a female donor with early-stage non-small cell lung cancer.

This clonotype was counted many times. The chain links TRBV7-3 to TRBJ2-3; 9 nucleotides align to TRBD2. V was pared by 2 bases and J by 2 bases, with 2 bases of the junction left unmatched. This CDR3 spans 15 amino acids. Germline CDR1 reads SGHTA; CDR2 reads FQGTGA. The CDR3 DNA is TGTGCCAGCAGCTTAGCTAGCGGGGTCACAGATACGCAGTATTTT. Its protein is CASSLASGVTDTQYF.

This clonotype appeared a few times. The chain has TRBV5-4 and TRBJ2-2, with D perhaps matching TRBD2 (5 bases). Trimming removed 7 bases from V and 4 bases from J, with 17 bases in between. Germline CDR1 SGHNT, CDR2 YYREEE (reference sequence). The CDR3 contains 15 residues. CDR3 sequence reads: CASGEGRSGTGELFF. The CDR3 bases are TGTGCCAGCGGGGAAGGGCGGAGCGGCACCGGGGAGCTGTTTTTT.

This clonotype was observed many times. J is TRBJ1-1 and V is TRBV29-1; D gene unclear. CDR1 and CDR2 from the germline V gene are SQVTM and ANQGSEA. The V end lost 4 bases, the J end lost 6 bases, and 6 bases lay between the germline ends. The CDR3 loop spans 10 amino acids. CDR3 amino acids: CSVVESEAFF. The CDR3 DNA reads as TGCAGCGTTGTGGAGTCTGAAGCTTTCTTT. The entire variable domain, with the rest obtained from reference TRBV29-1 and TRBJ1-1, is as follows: SAVISQKPSRDICQRGTSLTIQCQVDSQVTMMFWYRQQPGQSLTLIATANQGSEATYESGFVIDKFPISRPNLTFSTLTVSNMSPEDSSIYLCSVVESEAFFGQGTRLTVV.

The CDR3 sequence is CASSLHGGQPQHF. CDR3 in DNA: TGTGCCAGCAGCCTCCACGGCGGTCAGCCCCAGCATTTT. The chain is built from TRBV7-2 and TRBJ1-5; D not resolved. There are 13 residues in the CDR3. CDR1 is SGHTA and CDR2 is FQGNSA in the germline V gene. Trimming took 5 bases from V and 6 from J, leaving 11 bases between them.

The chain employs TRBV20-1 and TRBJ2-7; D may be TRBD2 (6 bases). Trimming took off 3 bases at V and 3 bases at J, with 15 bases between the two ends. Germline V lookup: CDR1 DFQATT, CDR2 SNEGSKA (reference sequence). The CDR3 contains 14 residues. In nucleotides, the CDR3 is TGCAGTGCTAGCCCCCATCTAGCGAACTACGAGCAGTACTTC. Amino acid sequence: CSASPHLANYEQYF.

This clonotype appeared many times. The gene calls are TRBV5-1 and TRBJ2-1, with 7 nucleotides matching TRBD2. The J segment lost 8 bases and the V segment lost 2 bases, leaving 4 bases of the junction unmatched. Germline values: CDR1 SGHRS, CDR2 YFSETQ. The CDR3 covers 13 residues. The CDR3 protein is CASSLRTSDEQFF. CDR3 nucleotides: TGCGCCAGCAGCTTAAGGACTAGTGATGAGCAGTTCTTC.

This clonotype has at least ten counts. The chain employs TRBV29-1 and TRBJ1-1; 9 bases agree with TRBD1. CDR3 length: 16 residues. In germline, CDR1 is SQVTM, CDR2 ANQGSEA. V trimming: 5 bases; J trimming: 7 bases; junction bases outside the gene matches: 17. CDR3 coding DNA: TGCAGCGTTTCCCCCCTCCCGGACAGGGGTGAGCTTGAAGCTTTCTTT. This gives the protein CSVSPLPDRGELEAFF.

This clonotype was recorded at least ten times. The CDR3 loop reads CASSLSTVTNYGYTF. CDR3 sequence (DNA): TGTGCCAGCAGCTTATCGACAGTTACTAACTATGGCTACACCTTC. The chain is built from TRBV7-3 and TRBJ1-2, with D possibly TRBD1 on 5 matching bases. The V end was cut by 2 bases, the J end by 0 bases, with 10 bases between. The germline V gene encodes CDR1 SGHTA and CDR2 FQGTGA. This CDR3 comprises 15 residues.

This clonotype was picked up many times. CDR3 residues: CASSSGDRAGTEAFF. CDR3 nucleotide sequence: TGCGCCAGCAGCTCCGGGGATAGGGCGGGGACTGAAGCTTTCTTT. The chain is built from TRBV4-1 and TRBJ1-1; D remains unclear. V shed 5 bases and J shed 5 bases, with 18 bases lying between them. Per germline, CDR1 MGHRA and CDR2 YSYEKL. The CDR3 consists of 15 residues.

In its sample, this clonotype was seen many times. As DNA, the CDR3 is TGTGCCAGCAGTTTATCGAGGCTAGGAAGCGGGGAGCTGTTTTTT. This translates into CASSLSRLGSGELFF. The chain links TRBV27 to TRBJ2-2; D is unclear. The CDR3 covers 15 residues. Trimming shortened V by 0 bases and J by 7 bases, and 12 bases separated the two germline ends. The germline gives CDR1 MNHEY, CDR2 SMNVEV (reference sequence).

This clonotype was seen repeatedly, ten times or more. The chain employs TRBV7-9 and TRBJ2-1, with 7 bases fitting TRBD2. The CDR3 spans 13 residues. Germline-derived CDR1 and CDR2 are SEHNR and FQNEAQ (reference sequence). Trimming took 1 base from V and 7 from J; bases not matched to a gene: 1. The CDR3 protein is CASSLGTRNEQFF. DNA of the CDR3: TGTGCCAGCAGCTTAGGGACTAGGAATGAGCAGTTCTTC.

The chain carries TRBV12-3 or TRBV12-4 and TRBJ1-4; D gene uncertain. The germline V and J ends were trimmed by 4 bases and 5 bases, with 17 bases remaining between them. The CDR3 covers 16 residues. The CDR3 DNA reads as TGTGCCAGCAGTTCACGGGGTCTAACCACCAATGAAAAACTGTTTTTT. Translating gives CASSSRGLTTNEKLFF.

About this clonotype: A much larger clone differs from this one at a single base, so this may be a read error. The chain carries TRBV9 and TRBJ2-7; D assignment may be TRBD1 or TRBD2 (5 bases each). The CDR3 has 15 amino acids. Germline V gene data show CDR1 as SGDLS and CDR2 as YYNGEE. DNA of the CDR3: TGTACCAGCAGCGTAGGTCAGGGACCATCCTACGAGCAGTACTTC. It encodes CTSSVGQGPSYEQYF.

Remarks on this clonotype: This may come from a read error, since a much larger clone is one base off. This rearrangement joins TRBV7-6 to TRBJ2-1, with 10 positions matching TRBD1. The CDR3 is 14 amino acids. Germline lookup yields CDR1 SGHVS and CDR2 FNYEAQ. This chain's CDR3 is CVSSQRTGGNEQFF. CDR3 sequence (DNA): TGTGTCAGCAGCCAAAGGACAGGGGGCAATGAGCAGTTCTTC.

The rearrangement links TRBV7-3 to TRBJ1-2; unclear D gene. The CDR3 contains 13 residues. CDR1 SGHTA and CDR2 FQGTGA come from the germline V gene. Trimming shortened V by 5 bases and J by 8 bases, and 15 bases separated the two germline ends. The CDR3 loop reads CASSPDAIGGYTF. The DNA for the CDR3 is TGTGCCAGCAGCCCCGATGCTATTGGGGGCTACACCTTC.

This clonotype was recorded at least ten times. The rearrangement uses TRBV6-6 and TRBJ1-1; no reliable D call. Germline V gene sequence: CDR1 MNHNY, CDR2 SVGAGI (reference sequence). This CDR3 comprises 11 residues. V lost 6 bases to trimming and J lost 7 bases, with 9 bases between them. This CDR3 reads CASRVTDEAFF. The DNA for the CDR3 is TGTGCCAGCAGGGTAACAGATGAAGCTTTCTTT.

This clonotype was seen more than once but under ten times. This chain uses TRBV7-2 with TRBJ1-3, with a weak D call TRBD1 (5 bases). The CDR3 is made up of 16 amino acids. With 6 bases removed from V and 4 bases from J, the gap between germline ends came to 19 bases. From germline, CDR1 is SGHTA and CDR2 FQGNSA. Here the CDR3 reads CASSPMRGTSGNTIYF. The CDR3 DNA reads TGTGCCAGCAGTCCCATGCGGGGGACCTCCGGAAACACCATATATTTT.

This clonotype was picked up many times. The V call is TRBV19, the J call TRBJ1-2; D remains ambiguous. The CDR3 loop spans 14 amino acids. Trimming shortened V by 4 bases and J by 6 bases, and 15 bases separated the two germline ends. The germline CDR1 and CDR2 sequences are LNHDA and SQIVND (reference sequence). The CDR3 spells CASSRSDLSDGYTF. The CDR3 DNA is TGTGCCAGTAGTAGGTCGGATTTAAGTGATGGCTACACCTTC.

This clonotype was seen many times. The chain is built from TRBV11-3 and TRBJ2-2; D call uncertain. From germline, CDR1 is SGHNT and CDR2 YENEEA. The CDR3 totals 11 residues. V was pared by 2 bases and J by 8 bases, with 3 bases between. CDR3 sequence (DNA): TGTGCCAGCAGCTTACGGGGGGAGCTGTTTTTT. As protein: CASSLRGELFF.

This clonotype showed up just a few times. The CDR3 is CATSESWGHQPQHF. CDR3 sequence (DNA): TGTGCCACCAGTGAAAGCTGGGGGCATCAGCCCCAGCATTTT. The chain employs TRBV24-1 and TRBJ1-5; weak D call: TRBD1 (6 bases). CDR3 length: 14 residues. V shed 4 bases and J shed 5 bases, with 11 bases lying between them. CDR1 and CDR2 from the germline V gene are KGHDR and SFDVKD.

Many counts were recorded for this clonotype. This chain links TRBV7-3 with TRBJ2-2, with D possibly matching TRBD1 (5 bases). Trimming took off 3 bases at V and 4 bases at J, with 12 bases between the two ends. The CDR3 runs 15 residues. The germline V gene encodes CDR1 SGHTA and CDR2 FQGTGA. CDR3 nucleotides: TGTGCCAGCAGCTTTAGTACAGGTGGCACCGGGGAGCTGTTTTTT. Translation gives CASSFSTGGTGELFF. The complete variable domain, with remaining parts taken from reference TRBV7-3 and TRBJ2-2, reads GAGVSQTPSNKVTEKGKYVELRCDPISGHTALYWYRQSLGQGPEFLIYFQGTGAADDSGLPNDRFFAVRPEGSVSTLKIQRTERGDSAVYLCASSFSTGGTGELFFGEGSRLTVL.